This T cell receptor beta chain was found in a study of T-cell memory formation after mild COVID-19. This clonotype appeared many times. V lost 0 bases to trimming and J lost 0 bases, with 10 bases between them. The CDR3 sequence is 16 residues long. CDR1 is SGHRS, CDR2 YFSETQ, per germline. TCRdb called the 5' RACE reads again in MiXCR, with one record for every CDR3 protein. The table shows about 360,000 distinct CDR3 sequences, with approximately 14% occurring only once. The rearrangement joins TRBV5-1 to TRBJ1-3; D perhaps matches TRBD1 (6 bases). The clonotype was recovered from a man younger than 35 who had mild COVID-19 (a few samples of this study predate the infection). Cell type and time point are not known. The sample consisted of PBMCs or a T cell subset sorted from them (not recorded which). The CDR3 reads CASSLVTGTSGNTIYF. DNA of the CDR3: TGCGCCAGCAGCTTGGTTACAGGGACCTCTGGAAACACCATATATTTT.